The present entry profiles one T cell receptor beta chain with its context. Sequencing used immunoSEQ multiplex PCR; TCRdb keeps in-frame clones, though not all of them. The sample holds approximately 70,000 clones, about 91% seen once. The CDR3 spans 15 residues. Germline V CDR1 and CDR2: SEHNR, FQNEAQ (reference sequence). With 5 bases removed from V and 3 bases from J, the gap between germline ends came to 13 bases. The data belong to a study of blood T cell repertoires in COVID-19. The origin of this receptor is a man in his forties with COVID-19, enrolled during active disease. The specimen was peripheral blood. The chain joins TRBV7-9 to TRBJ1-4; tentative D call: TRBD1 (6 bases). DNA for the CDR3: TGTGCCAGCAGCCCTAGGGGGTTAGCTAATGAAAAACTGTTTTTT. It is translated as CASSPRGLANEKLFF.